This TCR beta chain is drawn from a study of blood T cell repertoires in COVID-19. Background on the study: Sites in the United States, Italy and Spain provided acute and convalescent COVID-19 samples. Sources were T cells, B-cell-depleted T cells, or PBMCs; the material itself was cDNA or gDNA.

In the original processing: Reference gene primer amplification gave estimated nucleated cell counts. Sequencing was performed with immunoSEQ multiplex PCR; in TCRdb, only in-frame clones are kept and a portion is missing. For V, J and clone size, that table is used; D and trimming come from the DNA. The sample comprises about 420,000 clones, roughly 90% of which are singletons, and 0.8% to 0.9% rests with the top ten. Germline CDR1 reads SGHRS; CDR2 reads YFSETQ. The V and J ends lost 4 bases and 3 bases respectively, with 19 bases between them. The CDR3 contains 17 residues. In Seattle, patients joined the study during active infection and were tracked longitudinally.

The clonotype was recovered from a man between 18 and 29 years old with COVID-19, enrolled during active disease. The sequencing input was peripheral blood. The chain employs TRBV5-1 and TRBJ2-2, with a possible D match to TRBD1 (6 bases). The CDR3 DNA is TGCGCCAGCAGCAGCGAATCGTTGGGGGCGGACACCGGGGAGCTGTTTTTT. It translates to CASSSESLGADTGELFF.